This TCR beta chain was captured by sequencing in a study of T cell repertoires in cytomegalovirus infection. Using its own MiXCR run on the reads, TCRdb lists one record per CDR3 protein. The data contain approximately 260,000 distinct CDR3 sequences, 22% of them singletons. At least ten counts were recorded for this clonotype. What it binds is not known. The trim removed 5 bases at V and 2 bases at J, leaving 13 bases unmatched. Germline lookup yields CDR1 SGHTA and CDR2 FQGNSA. This CDR3 comprises 18 residues. The chain joins TRBV7-2 to TRBJ2-3, with TRBD2 matching over 10 bases. The clonotype was recovered from a human donor in good health (CMV status not recorded). Some clones in this sample may be carry-over from other donors' samples. The sequenced sample was cultured PBMCs, obtained from culture after CMV antigen stimulation. This CDR3 is CASSVSGRRNLITDTQYF. The CDR3 nucleotides are TGTGCCAGCAGCGTTAGCGGGAGGCGCAACCTCATCACAGATACGCAGTATTTT.